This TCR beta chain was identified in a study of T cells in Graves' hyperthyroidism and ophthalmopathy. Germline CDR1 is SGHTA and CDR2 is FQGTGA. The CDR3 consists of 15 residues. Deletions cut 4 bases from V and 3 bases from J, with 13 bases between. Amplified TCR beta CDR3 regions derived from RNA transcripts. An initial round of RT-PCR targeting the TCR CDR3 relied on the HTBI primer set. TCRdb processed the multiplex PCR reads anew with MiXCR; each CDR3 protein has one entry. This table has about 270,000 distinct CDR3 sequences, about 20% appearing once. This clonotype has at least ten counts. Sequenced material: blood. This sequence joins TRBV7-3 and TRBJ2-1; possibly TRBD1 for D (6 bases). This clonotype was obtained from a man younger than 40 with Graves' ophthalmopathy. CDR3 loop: CASSSQGVGYNEQFF. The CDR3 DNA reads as TGTGCCAGCAGCTCACAGGGAGTGGGCTACAATGAGCAGTTCTTC.